Given below is one T cell receptor beta chain in context. This specimen belongs to a study of OX40 agonist ivuxolimab in advanced cancers. Trimming pared 3 bases from V and 4 bases from J, leaving 16 bases between. This CDR3 contains 16 residues. The V gene's germline CDR1 is SGHTA and CDR2 FQGTGA. Profiling relied on immunoSEQ multiplex PCR, and the TCRdb table lists in-frame clones only, not all of them. The sample holds tens of thousands of clones, more than 80% seen once. Sequencing used CD4+ or CD8+ T cells sorted from blood, obtained in a trial of the OX40 agonist ivuxolimab. This sequence originates from an adult with an advanced solid tumor such as melanoma, head and neck, liver or kidney cancer. The chain carries TRBV7-3 and TRBJ1-3; a possible D gene is TRBD1 (6 bases). The CDR3 sequence is CASSFSWGPSGNTIYF. The CDR3 nucleotides read TGTGCCAGCAGCTTCAGCTGGGGGCCGTCGGGAAACACCATATATTTT.